The 5 T cell receptor beta chains below all came from one sample that was sequenced in a study of blood T cell repertoires in COVID-19. Here immunoSEQ multiplex PCR was the method, and the copy in TCRdb shows in-frame clones only, minus some. The sample contains hundreds of thousands of clones, about 91% of which appear only once. The specimen sequenced was PBMCs or T cells enriched from blood (not recorded which). The receptors here all came from a woman in her twenties or thirties with acute COVID-19.

V and J are TRBV11-2 and TRBJ2-5, with D possibly TRBD2 on 6 matching bases. The CDR3 is 17 amino acids. Trimming pared 1 base from V and 4 bases from J, leaving 19 bases between. Germline V gives CDR1 SGHAT, CDR2 FQNNGV. The CDR3 is CASSLVWVTARGETQYF. In DNA, the CDR3 is TGTGCCAGCAGCTTAGTCTGGGTAACAGCGCGGGGAGAGACCCAGTACTTC. The full variable domain, completed using reference TRBV11-2 and TRBJ2-5, is EAGVAQSPRYKIIEKRQSVAFWCNPISGHATLYWYQQILGQGPKLLIQFQNNGVVDDSQLPKDRFSAERLKGVDSTLKIQPAKLEDSAVYLCASSLVWVTARGETQYFGPGTRLLVL.

The chain recombines TRBV7-2 with TRBJ1-2; 10 bases are shared with TRBD1. Per the germline V gene, CDR1 is SGHTA and CDR2 is FQGNSA. With 5 bases clipped from V and 8 bases from J, the junction kept 8 bases outside the gene matches. This CDR3 spans 14 amino acids. In nucleotides, the CDR3 is TGTGCCAGCAGCCCCGGGACAGGGGCTTACGGCTACACCTTC. Translated: CASSPGTGAYGYTF.

This chain connects TRBV10-1 to TRBJ1-6; D is uncertain. V was trimmed by 4 bases and J by 6 bases, leaving 7 bases between them. The CDR3 runs 13 residues. In germline, CDR1 is WNHNN, CDR2 SYGVQD (reference sequence). CDR3 region: CASSVRGNSPLHF. CDR3 DNA sequence: TGCGCCAGCAGTGTACGGGGTAATTCACCCCTCCACTTT.

The chain has TRBV15 and TRBJ2-3; weak D call: TRBD2 (5 bases). Germline lookup yields CDR1 LNHNV and CDR2 YYDKDF (reference sequence). Trimming stripped 4 bases from V and 5 bases from J, with 7 bases between. This CDR3 has 12 residues. CDR3 region: CATSNGEDTQYF. CDR3 coding DNA: TGTGCCACCAGCAACGGGGAAGATACGCAGTATTTT.

The V call is TRBV29-1, the J call TRBJ2-5, with TRBD1 matching 8 bases. CDR3 length: 13 residues. CDR1 and CDR2 (germline): SQVTM, ANQGSEA. Trimming at V came to 7 bases and at J to 5 bases, leaving 9 bases not matched to a gene. The CDR3 here is CSAATRQGETQYF. CDR3 in DNA: TGCAGCGCGGCGACCCGACAGGGGGAGACCCAGTACTTC.